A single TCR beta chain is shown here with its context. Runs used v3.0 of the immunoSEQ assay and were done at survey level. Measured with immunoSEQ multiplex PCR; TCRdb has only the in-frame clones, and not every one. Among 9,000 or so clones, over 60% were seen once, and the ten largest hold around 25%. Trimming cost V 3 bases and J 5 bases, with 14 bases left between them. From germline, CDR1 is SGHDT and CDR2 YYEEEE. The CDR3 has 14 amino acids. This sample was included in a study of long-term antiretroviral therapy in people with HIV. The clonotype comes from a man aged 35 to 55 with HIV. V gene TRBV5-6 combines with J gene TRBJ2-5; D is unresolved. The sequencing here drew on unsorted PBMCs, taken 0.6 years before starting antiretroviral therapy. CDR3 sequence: CASSSSWNVETQYF. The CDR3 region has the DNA TGTGCCAGCAGCTCCTCATGGAATGTGGAGACCCAGTACTTC. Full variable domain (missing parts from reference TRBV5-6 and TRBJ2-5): DAGVTQSPTHLIKTRGQQVTLRCSPKSGHDTVSWYQQALGQGPQFIFQYYEEEERQRGNFPDRFSGHQFPNYSSELNVNALLLGDSALYLCASSSSWNVETQYFGPGTRLLVL.